This T cell receptor beta chain originates from a study of shared clonotypes between healthy human individuals. Study-level points and caveats: Of the naive CD4 clonotypes, around 4.7% were shared across several donors.

V dropped 4 bases and J dropped 8; count of bases not matched to a gene: 5. This CDR3 is 14 amino acids long. Germline V gene data show CDR1 as MGHDK and CDR2 as SYGVNS. On this clone: As yet, its antigen is unknown.

Original methodology: With immunoSEQ giving junction-only sequences and no quality scores, filtering differed. Sequencing used immunoSEQ multiplex PCR; TCRdb keeps in-frame clones, though not all of them. The V and J calls and clone size were taken over from that table, and D and trimming were inferred from the DNA. The table lists a few hundred thousand clones, 65% of them singletons, with over 8.5% in the top ten. Specimen: memory CD4+ T cells sorted from blood. Subset specified: CD45RA-negative fraction. The sequence was collected from a man between 25 and 39 years old in good health. The chain combines TRBV25-1 with TRBJ1-4; 9 bases map to TRBD1. The CDR3 loop is CASSGTGDVEKLFF. The CDR3 coding sequence is TGTGCCAGCAGTGGGACAGGGGATGTGGAAAAACTGTTTTTT.